What follows are 26 T cell receptor beta chains derived from one specimen sequenced in a study of blood T cell repertoires in COVID-19. Profiled with immunoSEQ multiplex PCR; TCRdb holds only in-frame clones, not every one. The data hold some 210,000 clones, with roughly 87% observed a single time. The source material was PBMCs or T cells enriched from blood (not recorded which). Receptors were obtained from a man between 18 and 35 years old with acute COVID-19.

The chain has TRBV10-2 and TRBJ2-7; 11 nucleotides line up with TRBD2. V gave up 6 bases and J gave up 2 bases; unmatched junction bases: 6. Germline V gives CDR1 WSHSY, CDR2 SAAADI. The CDR3 covers 15 residues. The CDR3 loop reads CASRDHSGRAYEQYF. The CDR3 nucleotides read TGCGCCAGCAGGGACCATAGCGGGAGGGCCTACGAGCAGTACTTC.

The V gene is TRBV23-1, the J gene TRBJ2-2, with 14 bases fitting TRBD2. TRBV23-1 is recorded as an ORF, its role being uncertain. After removal of 5 bases from V and 10 bases from J, the junction contained 6 bases not matched to a gene. The CDR3 is made up of 15 amino acids. This CDR3 is CASSATSGRAPELFF. In DNA form, the CDR3 reads TGCGCCAGCAGTGCGACTAGCGGGAGGGCCCCGGAGCTGTTTTTT.

V and J are TRBV7-9 and TRBJ1-2; a weak D match, TRBD1 (5 bases). The CDR3 runs 13 residues. Trimming took off 6 bases at V and 2 bases at J, with 10 bases between the two ends. Germline V gene data show CDR1 as SEHNR and CDR2 as FQNEAQ (reference sequence). The CDR3 bases are TGTGCCAGCAGAGGCAGGGCCAACTATGGCTACACCTTC. Translation: CASRGRANYGYTF.

The gene calls are TRBV7-9 and TRBJ2-7; the match to TRBD1 covers 7 bases. V shed 5 bases and J 4 bases; nucleotides not matched to a gene: 2. The CDR3 sequence is 12 residues long. The germline CDR1 and CDR2 sequences are SEHNR and FQNEAQ (reference sequence). The CDR3 nucleotides are TGTGCCAGCAGCCCGACAGGGTACGAGCAGTACTTC. Encoded protein: CASSPTGYEQYF.

The chain is built from TRBV27 and TRBJ1-2; D is ambiguous. The germline V gene has CDR1 MNHEY and CDR2 SMNVEV (reference sequence). The CDR3 has 15 residues. V lost 3 bases and J 9 bases, leaving 20 bases between the germline ends. The CDR3 DNA follows: TGTGCCAGCAGTTTTCTTCCGGGGTCGGGATCCAGCTACACCTTC. This translates into CASSFLPGSGSSYTF.

The chain recombines TRBV9 with TRBJ2-2; the D gene is possibly TRBD2 (5 bases). Germline CDR1 reads SGDLS; CDR2 reads YYNGEE. The CDR3 covers 16 residues. Between the trimmed V and J ends, which lost 0 bases and 1 base, there was a span of 10 bases. The CDR3 here is CASSVASGLNTGELFF. CDR3 bases: TGTGCCAGCAGCGTAGCAAGCGGACTGAACACCGGGGAGCTGTTTTTT.

This chain uses TRBV6-5 with TRBJ1-2; 9 bases align to TRBD1. The CDR3 consists of 14 residues. From germline, CDR1 is MNHEY and CDR2 SVGAGI. The junction had 10 bases not matched to a gene; V was cut back by 6 bases and J by 8 bases. Here the CDR3 DNA reads TGTGCCAGCAGCCCCCCGGACAGGGGCCTAGGCTACACCTTC. Protein product: CASSPPDRGLGYTF.

The sample holds one count of this clone. V gene TRBV19 combines with J gene TRBJ1-6; 8 positions match TRBD1. CDR1 is LNHDA and CDR2 is SQIVND in the germline V gene (reference sequence). V lost 3 bases and J lost 7; bases outside the gene matches: 5. The CDR3 totals 15 residues. As DNA, the CDR3 is TGTGCCAGTAGTATTCAAGGGACAGGAAATTCACCCCTCCACTTT. Residues: CASSIQGTGNSPLHF. Together with reference TRBV19 and TRBJ1-6, the CDR3 gives the full variable domain: DGGITQSPKYLFRKEGQNVTLSCEQNLNHDAMYWYRQDPGQGLRLIYYSQIVNDFQKGDIAEGYSVSREKKESFPLTVTSAQKNPTAFYLCASSIQGTGNSPLHFGNGTRLTVT.

CDR3 sequence: CASSERGQGPPSYKNIQYF. DNA of the CDR3: TGTGCCAGCAGCGAGAGGGGACAGGGACCCCCGTCTTACAAAAACATTCAGTACTTC. The chain joins TRBV9 to TRBJ2-4; 9 nucleotides align to TRBD1. The CDR3 consists of 19 residues. Looked up from germline, CDR1 is SGDLS and CDR2 is YYNGEE. V lost 3 bases, J lost 3 bases, and 16 bases stayed unmatched.

The V call is TRBV11-2, the J call TRBJ2-1, with 10 bases matching TRBD2. Germline V gene lookup returns CDR1 SGHAT and CDR2 FQNNGV. The CDR3 contains 16 residues. V was pared by 4 bases and J by 4 bases, with 7 bases of the junction left unmatched. The CDR3 DNA follows: TGTGCCAGCAGCTCCGGGACTAGCGAACCATACAATGAGCAGTTCTTC. Protein product: CASSSGTSEPYNEQFF.

This clone was counted between two and nine times. The V call is TRBV9, the J call TRBJ2-1, with unresolved D. This CDR3 is 12 amino acids long. Germline CDR1 and CDR2: SGDLS and YYNGEE. V lost 7 bases to trimming and J lost 6 bases, with 11 bases between them. The CDR3 DNA sequence: TGTGCCAGCGGTCGAGCGTCCAATGAGCAGTTCTTC. Translated: CASGRASNEQFF.

As to this clone: This specimen includes other DNA sequences encoding the same CDR3. The chain carries TRBV29-1 and TRBJ1-2; a possible D gene is TRBD1 (6 bases). The ends were cut back, 5 bases at V and 2 bases at J, with 9 bases in the middle. Germline V gene sequence: CDR1 SQVTM, CDR2 ANQGSEA. The CDR3 extends over 12 amino acids. The CDR3 loop reads CSVPRGNYGYTF. The CDR3 nucleotides read TGCAGCGTTCCCAGGGGAAACTATGGCTACACCTTC.

The chain is built from TRBV28 and TRBJ1-4; TRBD1 matches 7 bases. This CDR3 has 22 amino acids. J gave up 4 bases and V 2 bases, and 25 bases lay outside the gene matches. The germline CDR1 and CDR2 sequences are MDHEN and SYDVKM. CDR3 loop: CASSLNLVRPGGIGSGNEKLFF. CDR3 nucleotides: TGTGCCAGCAGTTTAAATCTAGTCCGGCCAGGGGGTATAGGGTCCGGTAATGAAAAACTGTTTTTT.

The gene calls are TRBV7-9 and TRBJ2-5; no firm D call. The better agreement between TRBJ2-7 and the DNA end casts doubt on the J call. Germline assignment: CDR1 SEHNR and CDR2 FQNEAQ (reference sequence). This CDR3 has 13 residues. Here the CDR3 reads CASRVTESYEQYF. The CDR3, as DNA: TGTGCCAGCAGGGTGACTGAGTCCTACGAGCAGTACTTC.

Only a few counts were recorded for this clone. The J gene is TRBJ1-1, the V gene TRBV7-2; D is unresolved. There are 13 residues in the CDR3. Germline CDR1 reads SGHTA; CDR2 reads FQGNSA. The germline V and J ends were trimmed by 2 bases and 6 bases, with 10 bases remaining between them. In DNA form, the CDR3 reads TGTGCCAGCAGCTTATGGGCCAAGCCTGAAGCTTTCTTT. Its protein is CASSLWAKPEAFF.

V is TRBV2 and J is TRBJ1-5, with D perhaps TRBD1 (5 bases). CDR1 is SNHLY, CDR2 FYNNEI, per germline. V was clipped by 2 bases and J by 3 bases, with 11 bases between them. This CDR3 region has 15 residues. Here the CDR3 DNA reads TGTGCCAGCAGTGAATGGCAGGGCCCCAATCAGCCCCAGCATTTT. Translated, it gives CASSEWQGPNQPQHF.

The chain recombines TRBV27 with TRBJ2-1, with 7 bases aligning to TRBD2. The CDR3 runs to 13 residues. Germline loops: CDR1 MNHEY, CDR2 SMNVEV (reference sequence). The V segment lost 1 base and the J segment 9 bases; nucleotides outside the gene matches: 3. The CDR3 spells CASSLWREGEQFF. The CDR3 DNA follows: TGTGCCAGCAGTTTATGGAGGGAGGGTGAGCAGTTCTTC.

This clone was recorded a few times. Other DNA sequences in the sample encode the same CDR3. This sequence joins TRBV18 and TRBJ1-2; possible D gene TRBD1, 5 bases. Germline assignment: CDR1 KGHSH and CDR2 LQKENI. The CDR3 consists of 14 residues. Trimming shortened V by 3 bases and J by 4 bases, and 12 bases separated the two germline ends. The CDR3 loop is CASSPPQGSYGYTF. The CDR3 DNA reads TGTGCCAGCTCACCCCCCCAGGGATCCTATGGCTACACCTTC. The variable domain in full, with the rest retrieved from reference TRBV18 and TRBJ1-2, is NAGVMQNPRHLVRRRGQEARLRCSPMKGHSHVYWYRQLPEEGLKFMVYLQKENIIDESGMPKERFSAEFPKEGPSILRIQQVVRGDSAAYFCASSPPQGSYGYTFGSGTRLTVV.

This sequence joins TRBV20-1 and TRBJ1-1; tentatively, D is TRBD1 (5 bases). The CDR3 has 12 residues. Germline V gene data show CDR1 as DFQATT and CDR2 as SNEGSKA (reference sequence). V was shortened by 3 bases and J by 4 bases, with 9 bases between the two germline ends. CDR3 nucleotides: TGCAGTGCTAGTGGGGGGGGCACTGAAGCTTTCTTT. This gives the protein CSASGGGTEAFF.

This clone has more than one count but fewer than ten. The CDR3 nucleotides are TGTGCCAGCAGCTCCCGGGTGTTGGAGGGCGGGGATGAGCAGTTCTTC. It specifies CASSSRVLEGGDEQFF. V usage is TRBV4-2 and J usage is TRBJ2-1; possible D gene TRBD2, 6 bases. V lost 5 bases to trimming and J lost 8 bases, with 22 bases between them. Germline CDR1 is LGHNA and CDR2 is YNFKEQ. CDR3 length: 16 amino acids.

The chain employs TRBV5-1 and TRBJ1-6; 10 bases are a match to TRBD1. J gave up 10 bases and V 2 bases, and 6 bases lay outside the gene matches. This CDR3 is 15 amino acids long. CDR1 and CDR2 (germline): SGHRS, YFSETQ. CDR3 coding DNA: TGCGCCAGCAGCTTAACCGGGACAGGGGACTCACCCCTCCACTTT. Protein: CASSLTGTGDSPLHF.

The rearrangement uses TRBV9 and TRBJ2-3, with 11 nucleotides matching TRBD2. CDR3 length: 17 residues. The germline V gene has CDR1 SGDLS and CDR2 YYNGEE. Trimming removed 4 bases from V and 4 bases from J; junction bases left unmatched: 11. The CDR3 nucleotides are TGTGCCAGCAGCAATAGCGGGAGGGCCCTCGGCGCAGATACGCAGTATTTT. Translating it yields CASSNSGRALGADTQYF. The whole variable domain, remainder taken from reference TRBV9 and TRBJ2-3, is DSGVTQTPKHLITATGQRVTLRCSPRSGDLSVYWYQQSLDQGLQFLIQYYNGEERAKGNILERFSAQQFPDLHSELNLSSLELGDSALYFCASSNSGRALGADTQYFGPGTRLTVL.

This clone came up once. The chain links TRBV28 to TRBJ2-5; the match to TRBD1 covers 9 bases. CDR1 is MDHEN and CDR2 is SYDVKM in the germline V gene. The CDR3 spans 14 residues. The ends lost 7 bases at V and 3 bases at J; junction bases unmatched: 6. CDR3 sequence: CASIDRGNEETQYF. The CDR3 DNA sequence: TGTGCCAGCATCGACAGGGGGAACGAAGAGACCCAGTACTTC.

This chain uses TRBV13 with TRBJ1-5; D call uncertain. There are 14 residues in the CDR3. Germline V gene sequence: CDR1 PRHDT, CDR2 FYEKMQ (reference sequence). The V and J ends lost 0 bases and 7 bases respectively, with 10 bases between them. The DNA for the CDR3 is TGTGCCAGCAGCTTAGGTTTCGCCGGGCAGCCCCAGCATTTT. Translated: CASSLGFAGQPQHF.

A single count supports this clone. This rearrangement joins TRBV3-1 (or the pseudogene TRBV3-2) to TRBJ2-7; 10 positions agree with TRBD1. From germline, CDR1 is LGHDT and CDR2 YNNKEL (reference sequence). J was trimmed by 3 bases and V by 3 bases; bases with no gene match: 5. The CDR3 totals 15 residues. CDR3 amino acids: CASSQGTGAIYEQYF. CDR3 DNA sequence: TGTGCCAGCAGCCAGGGGACAGGGGCGATCTACGAGCAGTACTTC.

The V and J genes are TRBV4-1 and TRBJ1-4; tentatively, D is TRBD1 (6 bases). V was clipped by 3 bases and J by 5 bases, with 13 bases between them. The CDR3 has 15 residues. Germline V gene lookup returns CDR1 MGHRA and CDR2 YSYEKL. CDR3 amino acids: CASSHPGQSNEKLFF. The CDR3 coding sequence is TGCGCCAGCAGCCACCCCGGACAGTCGAATGAAAAACTGTTTTTT.